The 19 T cell receptor beta chains below were found in one sample sequenced in a study of blood T cells in healthy people across ages. The use of a sample-barcoded 5' primer and a J-beta primer mix characterized a second PCR of roughly 6 to 11 cycles. TCRdb re-derived calls from the 5' RACE reads in MiXCR, one entry per CDR3 protein. The sample lists approximately 400,000 distinct CDR3 sequences; 45% to 65% were seen once. Source material: blood. Receptors were obtained from a man in his sixties in good health.

This clonotype has at least ten counts. This rearrangement joins TRBV5-1 to TRBJ2-1; the D gene is possibly TRBD2 (5 bases). V was cut by 4 bases and J by 12 bases, with 14 bases left in between. The CDR3 spans 12 residues. Germline-derived CDR1 and CDR2 are SGHRS and YFSETQ. This CDR3 reads CASSSGRWGQFF. CDR3 DNA: TGCGCCAGCAGCAGCGGCAGGTGGGGGCAGTTCTTC.

This clonotype was seen a handful of times. The rearrangement links TRBV12-3 or TRBV12-4 to TRBJ2-3; TRBD2 matches 11 bases. V shed 2 bases, J shed 1 base, and the junction held 2 bases outside the gene matches. This CDR3 contains 16 residues. In nucleotides, the CDR3 is TGTGCCAGCAGTTTAATAGCGGGAGGGGGCACAGATACGCAGTATTTT. Its protein product is CASSLIAGGGTDTQYF.

This chain links TRBV7-2 with TRBJ2-2; a weak D match, TRBD2 (5 bases). Trimming took off 6 bases at V and 5 bases at J, with 19 bases between the two ends. The length of the CDR3 is 16 residues. Germline lookup yields CDR1 SGHTA and CDR2 FQGNSA. The CDR3 loop is CASRFGPAVGTGELFF. DNA for the CDR3: TGTGCCAGCAGGTTCGGGCCAGCGGTGGGAACCGGGGAGCTGTTTTTT.

This clonotype appeared a single time. This chain uses TRBV5-6 with TRBJ1-5; 8 nucleotides line up with TRBD1. The J segment lost 1 base and the V segment lost 5 bases, leaving 11 bases of the junction unmatched. The germline V gene has CDR1 SGHDT and CDR2 YYEEEE. This CDR3 contains 17 residues. The chain's CDR3 is CASRLKGQDVSNQPQHF. The CDR3 DNA reads TGTGCCAGCAGGTTAAAGGGACAGGATGTCAGCAATCAGCCCCAGCATTTT.

J is TRBJ2-3 and V is TRBV9, with TRBD1 as a possible D gene (5 bases). The CDR3 runs to 14 residues. Germline V CDR1 and CDR2: SGDLS, YYNGEE. Trimming removed 4 bases from V and 3 bases from J, with 12 bases in between. The DNA of the CDR3 is TGTGCCAGCAGCAAAGGGGCGGCGACAGATACGCAGTATTTT. This sequence encodes CASSKGAATDTQYF.

This clonotype was observed once. A much more abundant neighbour one base away suggests this may be a read error. The rearrangement uses TRBV9 and TRBJ2-3; tentative D call: TRBD2 (5 bases). This CDR3 spans 14 amino acids. In germline, CDR1 is SGDLS, CDR2 YYNGEE. The CDR3 nucleotides are TGTGCCAACAGCGTAGGAGGCTCCACAGATACGCAGTATTTT. Protein sequence: CANSVGGSTDTQYF.

The chain joins TRBV20-1 to TRBJ2-7; 7 nucleotides agree with TRBD2. J gave up 2 bases and V 0 bases, and 10 bases lay outside the gene matches. Germline CDR1 is DFQATT and CDR2 is SNEGSKA (reference sequence). The CDR3 totals 16 residues. The CDR3 DNA is TGCAGTGCTAGAGATCCCCCCGGGGGGAGTCCCTACGAGCAGTACTTC. This encodes CSARDPPGGSPYEQYF.

The sample holds a few counts of this clonotype. This chain joins TRBV7-2 and TRBJ2-1; 10 positions match TRBD2. The CDR3 has 15 amino acids. With 6 bases clipped from V and 4 bases from J, the junction kept 6 bases outside the gene matches. Germline V gene data show CDR1 as SGHTA and CDR2 as FQGNSA. The CDR3 protein is CASRPSGSTYNEQFF. The CDR3, as DNA: TGTGCCAGCAGACCTAGCGGGAGCACTTACAATGAGCAGTTCTTC.

J is TRBJ1-2 and V is TRBV28; TRBD1 matches at 9 bases. The CDR3 is 13 amino acids. V dropped 11 bases and J dropped 6; count of bases not matched to a gene: 10. CDR1 is MDHEN, CDR2 SYDVKM, per germline. The CDR3 reads CACKTGGVDGYTF. The CDR3 region has the DNA TGTGCCTGCAAGACAGGGGGAGTAGATGGCTACACCTTC.

The V call is TRBV20-1, the J call TRBJ2-5; D possibly corresponds to TRBD1 (6 bases). The CDR3 covers 14 residues. Deletions cut 3 bases from V and 7 bases from J, with 18 bases between. Germline values: CDR1 DFQATT, CDR2 SNEGSKA (reference sequence). The DNA of the CDR3 is TGCAGTGCTAGGGACGGACAGACCCGAGGGACCCAGTACTTC. Translated: CSARDGQTRGTQYF.

J is TRBJ2-6 and V is TRBV30, with D hard to call. Germline V lookup: CDR1 GTSNPN, CDR2 SVGIG (reference sequence). The length of the CDR3 is 16 residues. Trimming took off 4 bases at V and 2 bases at J, with 15 bases between the two ends. The DNA for the CDR3 is TGTGCCTGGACCCCAACGCGGTCCACTGGGGCCAACGTCCTGACTTTC. This sequence encodes CAWTPTRSTGANVLTF.

The chain couples TRBV7-9 to TRBJ2-6; no clear D gene. V shed 6 bases and J shed 4 bases, with 16 bases lying between them. The CDR3 extends over 16 amino acids. The V gene's germline CDR1 is SEHNR and CDR2 FQNEAQ (reference sequence). The CDR3 spells CASRSPRATGANVLTF. The CDR3 nucleotides are TGTGCCAGCAGATCCCCTAGGGCTACCGGGGCCAACGTCCTGACTTTC. The full variable domain, its missing parts supplied by reference TRBV7-9 and TRBJ2-6, is DTGVSQNPRHKITKRGQNVTFRCDPISEHNRLYWYRQTLGQGPEFLTYFQNEAQLEKSRLLSDRFSAERPKGSFSTLEIQRTEQGDSAMYLCASRSPRATGANVLTFGAGSRLTVL.

This clonotype was counted at least ten times. V and J are TRBV7-2 and TRBJ2-7; 14 nucleotides agree with TRBD2. The V gene end was trimmed by 5 bases and the J gene end by 4 bases; junction bases not matched to a gene: 1. This CDR3 contains 14 residues. CDR1 is SGHTA and CDR2 is FQGNSA in the germline V gene. CDR3 nucleotide sequence: TGTGCCAGCAGCAGGACTAGCGGGAGGTACGAGCAGTACTTC. Translated, it gives CASSRTSGRYEQYF.

This clonotype was detected a few times. The DNA for the CDR3 is TGCGCCAGCAGCTTCGTAGGTAGCGGGGCTGACGAGCAGTACTTC. Protein: CASSFVGSGADEQYF. The V gene is TRBV5-1, the J gene TRBJ2-7, with 8 bases aligning to TRBD2. The germline V gene has CDR1 SGHRS and CDR2 YFSETQ. CDR3 length: 15 residues. Trimming removed 2 bases from V and 5 bases from J; junction bases left unmatched: 9.

This sequence joins TRBV5-1 and TRBJ1-4; no clear D. V lost 0 bases, J lost 1 base, and 13 bases lay in between. The length of the CDR3 is 17 residues. Germline V gene sequence: CDR1 SGHRS, CDR2 YFSETQ. The CDR3 sequence is CASSLEGSIRTNEKLFF. CDR3 nucleotide sequence: TGCGCCAGCAGCTTGGAGGGATCGATAAGAACTAATGAAAAACTGTTTTTT.

Comments on this clonotype: This may come from a read error, since a much larger clone is one base off. In nucleotides, the CDR3 is TGTGCCAGCAGTGCCCAAGGGAGGGGTAATGAAAGACTGTTTTTT. It is translated as CASSAQGRGNERLFF. This sequence joins TRBV2 and TRBJ1-4, with D possibly matching TRBD1 (5 bases). This CDR3 has 15 amino acids. Germline lookup yields CDR1 SNHLY and CDR2 FYNNEI. The whole variable domain, remainder taken from reference TRBV2 and TRBJ1-4, is EPEVTQTPSHQVTQMGQEVILRCVPISNHLYFYWYRQILGQKVEFLVSFYNNEISEKSEIFDDQFSVERPDGSNFTLKIRSTKLEDSAMYFCASSAQGRGNERLFFGSGTQLSVL.

The CDR3 here is CSARGTSGVHNEQYF. The CDR3 DNA reads as TGCAGTGCTAGGGGGACTAGCGGGGTCCACAATGAGCAGTACTTC. The chain couples TRBV20-1 to TRBJ2-7; 13 nucleotides agree with TRBD2. Germline V gene data show CDR1 as DFQATT and CDR2 as SNEGSKA (reference sequence). J lost 7 bases, V lost 3 bases, and 9 bases had no gene match. The CDR3 sequence is 15 residues long.

The chain uses TRBV14 and TRBJ2-7; D is uncertain. The V gene's germline CDR1 is SGHDN and CDR2 FVKESK. Trimming removed 4 bases at V and 0 bases at J, with 13 bases between. The CDR3 is 15 amino acids. CDR3 nucleotide sequence: TGTGCCAGCAGCCCCCCAGTCCGTCTCTCCTACGAGCAGTACTTC. It yields the protein CASSPPVRLSYEQYF.

This clonotype has more than one count but fewer than ten. The rearrangement uses TRBV10-3 and TRBJ2-4; TRBD2 is a possible D gene (6 bases). Germline V gene lookup returns CDR1 ENHRY and CDR2 SYGVKD. V was shortened by 7 bases and J by 1 base, with 14 bases between the two germline ends. CDR3 length: 15 amino acids. CDR3 amino acids: CAINLTSRAKNIQYF. CDR3 in DNA: TGTGCCATCAATCTAACTAGCAGGGCCAAAAACATTCAGTACTTC.